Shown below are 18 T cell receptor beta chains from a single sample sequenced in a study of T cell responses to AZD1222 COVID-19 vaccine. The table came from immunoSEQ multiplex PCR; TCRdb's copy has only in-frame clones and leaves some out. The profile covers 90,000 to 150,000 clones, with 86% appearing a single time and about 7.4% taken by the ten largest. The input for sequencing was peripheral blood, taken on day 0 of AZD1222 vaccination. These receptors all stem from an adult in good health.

The DNA for the CDR3 is TGTGCCAGCAGCCAAGCACTGTCGCGGCTTAGCACAGATACGCAGTATTTT. Its protein is CASSQALSRLSTDTQYF. V is TRBV3-1 (or the pseudogene TRBV3-2) and J is TRBJ2-3; D is uncertain. V shed 1 base and J shed 0 bases, with 14 bases lying between them. The germline gives CDR1 LGHDT, CDR2 YNNKEL (reference sequence). The CDR3 covers 17 residues.

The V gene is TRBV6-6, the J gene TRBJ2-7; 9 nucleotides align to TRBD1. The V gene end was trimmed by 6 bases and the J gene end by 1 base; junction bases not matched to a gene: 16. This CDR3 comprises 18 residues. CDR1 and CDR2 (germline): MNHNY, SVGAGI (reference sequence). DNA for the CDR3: TGTGCCAGCAGCCGAATCCGCTTGCCGGGACAGGGATCCTACGAGCAGTACTTC. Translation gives CASSRIRLPGQGSYEQYF.

DNA for the CDR3: TGCGCCAGCAGCTTGCTTGGAGGAGGCGAGACCCAGTACTTC. This sequence encodes CASSLLGGGETQYF. This sequence joins TRBV5-1 and TRBJ2-5; D might be TRBD2 (5 bases). V dropped 1 base and J dropped 5 bases, with 12 bases sitting between them. CDR1 and CDR2 from the germline V gene are SGHRS and YFSETQ. CDR3 length: 14 amino acids.

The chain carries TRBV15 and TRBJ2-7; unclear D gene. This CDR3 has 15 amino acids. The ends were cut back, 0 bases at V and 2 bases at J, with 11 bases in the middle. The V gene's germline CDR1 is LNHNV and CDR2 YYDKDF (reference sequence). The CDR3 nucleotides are TGTGCCACCAGCAGAGACGTTACAGTTGCCTACGAGCAGTACTTC. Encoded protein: CATSRDVTVAYEQYF.

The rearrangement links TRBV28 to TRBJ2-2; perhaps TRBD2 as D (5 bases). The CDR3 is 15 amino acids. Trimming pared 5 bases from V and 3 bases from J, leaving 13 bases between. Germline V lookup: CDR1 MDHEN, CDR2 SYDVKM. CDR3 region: CASSNLRVHTGELFF. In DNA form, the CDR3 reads TGTGCCAGCAGTAACCTGCGGGTCCACACCGGGGAGCTGTTTTTT.

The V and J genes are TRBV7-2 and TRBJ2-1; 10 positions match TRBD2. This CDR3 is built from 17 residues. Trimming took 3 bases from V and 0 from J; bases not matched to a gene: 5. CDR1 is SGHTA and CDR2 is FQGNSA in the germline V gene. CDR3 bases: TGTGCCAGCAGCTTCCCCTCTAGCGGGAGCTCCTACAATGAGCAGTTCTTC. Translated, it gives CASSFPSSGSSYNEQFF.

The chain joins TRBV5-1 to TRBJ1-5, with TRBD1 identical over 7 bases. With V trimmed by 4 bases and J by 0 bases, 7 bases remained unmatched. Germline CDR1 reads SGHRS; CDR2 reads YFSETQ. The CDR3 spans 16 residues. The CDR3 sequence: CASSRGGTDSNQPQHF. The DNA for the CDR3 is TGCGCCAGCAGCCGGGGCGGGACAGATAGCAATCAGCCCCAGCATTTT.

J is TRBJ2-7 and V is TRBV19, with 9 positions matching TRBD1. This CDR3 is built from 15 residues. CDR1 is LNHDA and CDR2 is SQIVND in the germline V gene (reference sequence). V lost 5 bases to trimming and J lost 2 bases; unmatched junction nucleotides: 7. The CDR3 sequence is CASSGGTGPAYEQYF. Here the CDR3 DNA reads TGTGCCAGTAGTGGGGGGACAGGGCCTGCCTACGAGCAGTACTTC.

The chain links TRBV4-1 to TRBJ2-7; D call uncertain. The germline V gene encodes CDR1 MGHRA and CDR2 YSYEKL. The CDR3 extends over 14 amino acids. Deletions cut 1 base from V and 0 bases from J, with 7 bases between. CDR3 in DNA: TGCGCCAGCAGCCAAGTAGCTAGCTCCTACGAGCAGTACTTC. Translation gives CASSQVASSYEQYF.

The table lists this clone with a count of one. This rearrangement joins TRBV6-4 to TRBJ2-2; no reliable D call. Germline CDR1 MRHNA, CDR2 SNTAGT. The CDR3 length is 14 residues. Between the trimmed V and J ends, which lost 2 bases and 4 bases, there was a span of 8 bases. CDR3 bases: TGTGCCAGCAGTGACGGGGTCGGCACCGGGGAGCTGTTTTTT. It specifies CASSDGVGTGELFF.

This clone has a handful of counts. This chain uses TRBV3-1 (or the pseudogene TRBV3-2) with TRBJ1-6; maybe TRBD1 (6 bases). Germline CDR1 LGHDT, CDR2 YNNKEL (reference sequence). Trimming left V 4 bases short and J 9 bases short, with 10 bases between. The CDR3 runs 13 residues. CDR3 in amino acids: CASSLGTSSPLHF. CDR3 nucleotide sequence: TGTGCCAGCAGCCTTGGGACATCTTCACCCCTCCACTTT.

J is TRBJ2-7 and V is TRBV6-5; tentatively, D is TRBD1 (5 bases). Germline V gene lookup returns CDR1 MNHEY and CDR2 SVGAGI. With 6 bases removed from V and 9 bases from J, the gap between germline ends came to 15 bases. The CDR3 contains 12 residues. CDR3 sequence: CASSKGQGAQYF. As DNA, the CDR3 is TGTGCCAGCAGCAAAGGACAAGGCGCGCAGTACTTC.

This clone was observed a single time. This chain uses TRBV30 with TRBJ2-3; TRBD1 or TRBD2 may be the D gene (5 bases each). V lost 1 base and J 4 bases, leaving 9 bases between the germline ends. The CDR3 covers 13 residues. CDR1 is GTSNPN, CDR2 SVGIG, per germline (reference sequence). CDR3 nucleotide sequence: TGTGCCTGGAGTGGTAGAGGGGCAGATACGCAGTATTTT. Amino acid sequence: CAWSGRGADTQYF.

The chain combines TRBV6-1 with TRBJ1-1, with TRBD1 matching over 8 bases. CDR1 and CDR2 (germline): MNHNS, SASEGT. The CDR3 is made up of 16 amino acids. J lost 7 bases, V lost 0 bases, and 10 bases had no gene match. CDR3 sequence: CASSEARGDRWYEAFF. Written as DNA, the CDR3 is TGTGCCAGCAGTGAAGCGCGAGGGGACAGGTGGTATGAAGCTTTCTTT.

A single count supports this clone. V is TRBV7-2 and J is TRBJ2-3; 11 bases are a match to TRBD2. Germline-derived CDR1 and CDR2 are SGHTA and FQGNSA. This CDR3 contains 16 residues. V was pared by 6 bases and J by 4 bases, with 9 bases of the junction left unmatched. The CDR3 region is CASRVTSGGGSDTQYF. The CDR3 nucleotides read TGTGCCAGCAGAGTAACTAGCGGGGGAGGCTCAGATACGCAGTATTTT.

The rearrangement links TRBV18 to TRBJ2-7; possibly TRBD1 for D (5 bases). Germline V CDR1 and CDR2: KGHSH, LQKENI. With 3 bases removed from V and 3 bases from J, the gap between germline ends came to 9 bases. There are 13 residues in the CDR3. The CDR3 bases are TGTGCCAGCTCACCGTACCAGGGCTACGAGCAGTACTTC. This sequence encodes CASSPYQGYEQYF.

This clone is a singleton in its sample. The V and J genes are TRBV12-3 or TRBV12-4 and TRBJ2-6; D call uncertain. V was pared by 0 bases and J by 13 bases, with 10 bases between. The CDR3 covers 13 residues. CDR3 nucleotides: TGTGCCAGCAGTTTAGCGCCGGCTGGAGTCCTGACTTTC. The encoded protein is CASSLAPAGVLTF.

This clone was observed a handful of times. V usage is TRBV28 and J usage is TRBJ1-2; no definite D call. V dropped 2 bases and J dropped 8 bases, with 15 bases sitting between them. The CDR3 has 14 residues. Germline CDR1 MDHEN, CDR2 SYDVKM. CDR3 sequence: CASSLLDRPRGYTF. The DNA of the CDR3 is TGTGCCAGCAGTTTACTGGACCGCCCGAGGGGCTACACCTTC.